This T cell receptor (beta chain) was sequenced during a study of PD-L1 blockade in urothelial cancer. For the study at large: It was around 2014 that patients started atezolizumab at 1,200 mg intravenously every 3 weeks. The researchers analyzed blood 3 weeks (second dose) and 6 weeks after treatment start.

The data were produced by immunoSEQ multiplex PCR, yet TCRdb's version contains in-frame clones alone and is incomplete. Counted here are fewer than 85,000 clones, roughly 90% occurring once; the ten biggest clones make up around 11%. Described time point: peripheral blood 6 weeks after treatment start. Trimming removed 3 bases from V and 2 bases from J, with 8 bases in between. Germline V lookup: CDR1 KGHSH, CDR2 LQKENI. The CDR3 spans 14 residues. The receptor was derived from a man aged 60-69 years with urothelial cancer. The sample was PBMCs, taken around atezolizumab (anti-PD-L1) treatment. This chain connects TRBV18 to TRBJ1-5, with D tentatively TRBD1 (5 bases). The CDR3 region has the DNA TGTGCCAGCTCACCTTTACAGGGCAATCAGCCCCAGCATTTT. This sequence encodes CASSPLQGNQPQHF.